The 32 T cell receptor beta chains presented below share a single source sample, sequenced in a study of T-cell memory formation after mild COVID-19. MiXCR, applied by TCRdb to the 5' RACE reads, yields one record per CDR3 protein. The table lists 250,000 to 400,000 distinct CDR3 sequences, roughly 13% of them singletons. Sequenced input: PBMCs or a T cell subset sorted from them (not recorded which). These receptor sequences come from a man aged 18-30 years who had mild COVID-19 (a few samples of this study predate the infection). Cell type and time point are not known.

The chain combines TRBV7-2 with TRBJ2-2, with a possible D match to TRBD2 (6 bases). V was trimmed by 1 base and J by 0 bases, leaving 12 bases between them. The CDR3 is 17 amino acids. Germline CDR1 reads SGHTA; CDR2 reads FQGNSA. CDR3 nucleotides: TGTGCCAGCAGCTTAGACGGGGGAATGACGAACACCGGGGAGCTGTTTTTT. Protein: CASSLDGGMTNTGELFF.

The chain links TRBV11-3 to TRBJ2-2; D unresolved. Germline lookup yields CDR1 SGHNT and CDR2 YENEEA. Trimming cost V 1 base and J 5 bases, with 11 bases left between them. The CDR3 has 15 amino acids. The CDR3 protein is CASSLAGLGTGELFF. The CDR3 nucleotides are TGTGCCAGCAGCTTAGCGGGCCTCGGGACCGGGGAGCTGTTTTTT.

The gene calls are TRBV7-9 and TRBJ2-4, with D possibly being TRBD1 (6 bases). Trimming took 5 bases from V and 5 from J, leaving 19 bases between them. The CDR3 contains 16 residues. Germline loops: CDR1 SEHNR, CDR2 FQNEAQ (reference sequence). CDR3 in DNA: TGTGCCAGCAGCCCCTCAAGAGCCAGGGGCCAAAACATTCAGTACTTC. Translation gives CASSPSRARGQNIQYF.

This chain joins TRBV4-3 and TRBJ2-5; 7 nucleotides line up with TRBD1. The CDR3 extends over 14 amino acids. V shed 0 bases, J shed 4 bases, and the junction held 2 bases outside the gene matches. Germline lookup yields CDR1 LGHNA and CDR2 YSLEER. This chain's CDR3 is CASSQDTGVETQYF. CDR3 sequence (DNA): TGCGCCAGCAGCCAAGATACAGGGGTAGAGACCCAGTACTTC.

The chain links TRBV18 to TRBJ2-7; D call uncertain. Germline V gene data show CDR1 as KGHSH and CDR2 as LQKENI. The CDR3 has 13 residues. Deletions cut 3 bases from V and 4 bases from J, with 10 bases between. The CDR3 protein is CASSPGAPYEQYV. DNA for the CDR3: TGTGCCAGCTCACCTGGAGCCCCTTACGAGCAGTACGTC.

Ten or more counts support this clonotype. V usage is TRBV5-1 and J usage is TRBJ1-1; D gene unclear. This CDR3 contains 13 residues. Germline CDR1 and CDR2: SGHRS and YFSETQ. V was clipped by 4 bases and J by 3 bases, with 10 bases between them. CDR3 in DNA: TGCGCCAGCAGCCCGAGTGGGGACACTGAAGCTTTCTTT. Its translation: CASSPSGDTEAFF.

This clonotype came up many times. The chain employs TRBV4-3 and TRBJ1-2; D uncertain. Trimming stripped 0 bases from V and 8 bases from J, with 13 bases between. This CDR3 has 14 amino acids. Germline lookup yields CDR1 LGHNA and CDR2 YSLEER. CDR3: CASSQEQLLNGYTF. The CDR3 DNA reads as TGCGCCAGCAGCCAAGAACAGTTGCTAAACGGCTACACCTTC.

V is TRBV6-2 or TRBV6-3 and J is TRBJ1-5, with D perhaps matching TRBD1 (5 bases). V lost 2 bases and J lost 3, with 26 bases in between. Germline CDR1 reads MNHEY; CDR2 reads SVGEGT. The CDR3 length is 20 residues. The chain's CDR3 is CASSYGSIVGGAVVNQPQHF. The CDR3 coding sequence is TGTGCCAGCAGTTACGGATCGATAGTTGGGGGAGCGGTCGTCAATCAGCCCCAGCATTTT.

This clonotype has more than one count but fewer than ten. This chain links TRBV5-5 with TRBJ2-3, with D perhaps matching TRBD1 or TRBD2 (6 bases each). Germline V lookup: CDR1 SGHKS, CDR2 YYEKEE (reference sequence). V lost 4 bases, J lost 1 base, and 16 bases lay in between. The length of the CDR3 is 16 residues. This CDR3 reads CASSLLWGAGTDTQYF. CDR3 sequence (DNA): TGTGCCAGCAGCCTCCTTTGGGGGGCGGGCACAGATACGCAGTATTTT. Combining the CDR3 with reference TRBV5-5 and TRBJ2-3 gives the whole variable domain DAGVTQSPTHLIKTRGQQVTLRCSPISGHKSVSWYQQVLGQGPQFIFQYYEKEERGRGNFPDRFSARQFPNYSSELNVNALLLGDSALYLCASSLLWGAGTDTQYFGPGTRLTVL.

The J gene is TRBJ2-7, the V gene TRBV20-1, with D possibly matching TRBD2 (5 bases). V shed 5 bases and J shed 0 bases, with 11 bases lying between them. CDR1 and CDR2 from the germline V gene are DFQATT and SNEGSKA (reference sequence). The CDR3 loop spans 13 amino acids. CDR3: CSAPRTDSYEQYF. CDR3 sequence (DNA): TGCAGTGCTCCAAGGACTGACTCCTACGAGCAGTACTTC.

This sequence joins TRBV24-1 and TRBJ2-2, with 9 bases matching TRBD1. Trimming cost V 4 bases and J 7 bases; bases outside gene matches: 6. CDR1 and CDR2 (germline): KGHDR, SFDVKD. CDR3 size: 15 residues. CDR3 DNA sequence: TGTGCCACCAGTGACCAGGGACAGGGAAACGGGGAGCTGTTTTTT. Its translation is CATSDQGQGNGELFF.

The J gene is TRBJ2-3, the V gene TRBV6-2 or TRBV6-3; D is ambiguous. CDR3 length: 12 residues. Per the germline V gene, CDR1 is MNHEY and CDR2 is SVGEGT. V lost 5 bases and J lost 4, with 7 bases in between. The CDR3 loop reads CASSTDADTQYF. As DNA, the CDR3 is TGTGCCAGCAGTACGGACGCAGATACGCAGTATTTT.

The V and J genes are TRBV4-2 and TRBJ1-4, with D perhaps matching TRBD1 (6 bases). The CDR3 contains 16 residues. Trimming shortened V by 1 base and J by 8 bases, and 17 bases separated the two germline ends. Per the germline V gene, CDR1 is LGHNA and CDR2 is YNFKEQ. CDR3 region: CASSQGQAGNTEKLFF. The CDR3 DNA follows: TGTGCCAGCAGCCAAGGACAGGCGGGTAATACGGAAAAACTGTTTTTT.

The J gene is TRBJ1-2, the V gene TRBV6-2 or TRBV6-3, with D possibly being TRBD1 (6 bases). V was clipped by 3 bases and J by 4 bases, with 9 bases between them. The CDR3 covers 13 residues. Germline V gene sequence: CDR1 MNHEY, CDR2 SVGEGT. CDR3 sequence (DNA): TGTGCCAGCAGTTATGACAGGATCTATGGCTACACCTTC. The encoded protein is CASSYDRIYGYTF.

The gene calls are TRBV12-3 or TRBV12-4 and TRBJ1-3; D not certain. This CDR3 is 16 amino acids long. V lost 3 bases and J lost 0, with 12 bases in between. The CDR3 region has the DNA TGTGCCAGCAGTTTCTACGGGGATACCTCTGGAAACACCATATATTTT. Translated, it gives CASSFYGDTSGNTIYF.

The CDR3 nucleotides read TGTGCCAGCAGCTCAGGAGGGAAGGATCAGCCCCAGCATTTT. Protein: CASSSGGKDQPQHF. V is TRBV7-2 and J is TRBJ1-5; D ambiguous. Trimming cost V 4 bases and J 5 bases, with 12 bases left between them. Germline values: CDR1 SGHTA, CDR2 FQGNSA. This CDR3 is 14 amino acids long.

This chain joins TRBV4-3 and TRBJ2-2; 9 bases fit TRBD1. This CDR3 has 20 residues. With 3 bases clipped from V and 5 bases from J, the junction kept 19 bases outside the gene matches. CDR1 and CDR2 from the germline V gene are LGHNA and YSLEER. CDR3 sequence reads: CASSHLGISTGGRGTGELFF. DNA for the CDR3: TGCGCCAGCAGCCATTTGGGCATTTCGACAGGGGGACGAGGGACCGGGGAGCTGTTTTTT.

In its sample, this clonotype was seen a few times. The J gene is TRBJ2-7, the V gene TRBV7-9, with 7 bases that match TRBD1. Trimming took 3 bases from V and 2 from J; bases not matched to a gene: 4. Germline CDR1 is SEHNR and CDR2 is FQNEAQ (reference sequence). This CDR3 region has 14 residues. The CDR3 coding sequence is TGTGCCAGCAGCTTGACAGGGACGCCCTACGAGCAGTACGTC. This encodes CASSLTGTPYEQYV.

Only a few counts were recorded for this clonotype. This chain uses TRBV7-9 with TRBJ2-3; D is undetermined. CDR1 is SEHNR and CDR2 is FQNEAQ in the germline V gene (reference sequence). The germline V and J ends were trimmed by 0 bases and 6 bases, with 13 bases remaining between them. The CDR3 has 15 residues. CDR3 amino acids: CASSLAAVSSDTQYF. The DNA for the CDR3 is TGTGCCAGCAGCTTAGCGGCGGTCTCGTCGGATACGCAGTATTTT.

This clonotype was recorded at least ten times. In DNA form, the CDR3 reads TGCGCCAGCAGCTTTGGGGGGAGTGGCTATGGCTACACCTTC. This encodes CASSFGGSGYGYTF. This rearrangement joins TRBV5-1 to TRBJ1-2; D possibly corresponds to TRBD1 (5 bases). The germline V gene encodes CDR1 SGHRS and CDR2 YFSETQ. The V end was cut by 2 bases, the J end by 4 bases, with 12 bases between. The CDR3 spans 14 residues.

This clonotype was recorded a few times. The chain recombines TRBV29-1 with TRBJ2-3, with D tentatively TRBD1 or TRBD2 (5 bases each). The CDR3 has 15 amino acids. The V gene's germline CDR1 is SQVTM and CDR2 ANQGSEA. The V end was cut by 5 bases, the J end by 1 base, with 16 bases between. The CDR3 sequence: CSVFGGGGGTDTQYF. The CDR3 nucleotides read TGCAGCGTTTTTGGAGGTGGGGGAGGCACAGATACGCAGTATTTT.

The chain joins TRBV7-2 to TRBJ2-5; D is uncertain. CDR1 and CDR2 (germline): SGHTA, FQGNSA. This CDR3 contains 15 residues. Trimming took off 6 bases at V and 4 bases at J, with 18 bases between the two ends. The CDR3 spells CASSPRWRSPETQYF. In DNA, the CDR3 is TGTGCCAGCAGTCCACGCTGGCGGTCCCCAGAGACCCAGTACTTC.

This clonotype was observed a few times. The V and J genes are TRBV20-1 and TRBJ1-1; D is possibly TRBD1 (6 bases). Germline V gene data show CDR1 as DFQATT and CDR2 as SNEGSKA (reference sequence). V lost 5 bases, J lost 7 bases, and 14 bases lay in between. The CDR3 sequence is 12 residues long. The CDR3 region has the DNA TGCAGTGCTCCACAGGGTACCTATGAAGCTTTCTTT. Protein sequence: CSAPQGTYEAFF.

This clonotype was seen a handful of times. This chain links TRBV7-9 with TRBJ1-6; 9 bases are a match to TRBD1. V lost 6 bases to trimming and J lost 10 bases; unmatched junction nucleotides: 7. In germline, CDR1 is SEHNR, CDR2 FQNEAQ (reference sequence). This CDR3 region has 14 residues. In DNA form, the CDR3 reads TGTGCCAGCAGGCGGACAGGGGAAAACTCACCCCTCCACTTT. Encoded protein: CASRRTGENSPLHF.

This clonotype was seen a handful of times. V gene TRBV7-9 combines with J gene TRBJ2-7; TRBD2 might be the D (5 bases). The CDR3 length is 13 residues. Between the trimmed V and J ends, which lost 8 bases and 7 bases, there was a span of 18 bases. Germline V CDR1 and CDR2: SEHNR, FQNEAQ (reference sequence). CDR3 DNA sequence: TGTGCCAGCGCGTTCGGGGTGGGCAGGGAGCAGTACTTC. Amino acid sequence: CASAFGVGREQYF.

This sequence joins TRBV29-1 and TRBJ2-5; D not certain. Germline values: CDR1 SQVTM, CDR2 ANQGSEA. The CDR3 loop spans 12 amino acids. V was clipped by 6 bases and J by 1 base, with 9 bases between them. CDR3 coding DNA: TGCAGCGTCCCCACCCCCCAAGAGACCCAGTACTTC. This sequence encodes CSVPTPQETQYF.

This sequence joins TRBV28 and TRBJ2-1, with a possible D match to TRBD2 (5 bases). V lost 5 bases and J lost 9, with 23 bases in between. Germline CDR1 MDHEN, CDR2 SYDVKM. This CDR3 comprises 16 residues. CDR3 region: CASSTPSRTPGVEQFF. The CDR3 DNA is TGTGCCAGCAGTACCCCCAGTCGGACCCCCGGGGTTGAGCAGTTCTTC. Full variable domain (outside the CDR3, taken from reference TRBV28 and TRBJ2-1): DVKVTQSSRYLVKRTGEKVFLECVQDMDHENMFWYRQDPGLGLRLIYFSYDVKMKEKGDIPEGYSVSREKKERFSLILESASTNQTSMYLCASSTPSRTPGVEQFFGPGTRLTVL.

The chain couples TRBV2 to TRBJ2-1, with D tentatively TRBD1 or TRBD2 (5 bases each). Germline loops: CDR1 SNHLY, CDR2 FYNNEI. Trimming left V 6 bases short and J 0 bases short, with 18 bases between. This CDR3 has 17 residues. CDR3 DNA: TGTGCCAGCAGCTCCCTCGGGCTTGGGGGCTCCTACAATGAGCAGTTCTTC. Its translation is CASSSLGLGGSYNEQFF.

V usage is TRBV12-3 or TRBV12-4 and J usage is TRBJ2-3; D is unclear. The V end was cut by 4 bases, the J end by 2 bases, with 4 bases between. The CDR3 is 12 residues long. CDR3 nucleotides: TGTGCCAGCAGTTGGGCCACAGATACGCAGTATTTT. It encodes CASSWATDTQYF.

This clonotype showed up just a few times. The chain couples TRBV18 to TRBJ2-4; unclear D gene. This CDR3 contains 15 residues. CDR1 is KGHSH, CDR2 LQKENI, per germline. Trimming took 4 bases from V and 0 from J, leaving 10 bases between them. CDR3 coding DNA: TGTGCCAGCTCACGAGGTTTCCTAGCCAAAAACATTCAGTACTTC. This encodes CASSRGFLAKNIQYF.

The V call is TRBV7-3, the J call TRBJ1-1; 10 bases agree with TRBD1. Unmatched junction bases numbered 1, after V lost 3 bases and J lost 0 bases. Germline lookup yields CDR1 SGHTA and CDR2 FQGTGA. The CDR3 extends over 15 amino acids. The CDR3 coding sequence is TGTGCCAGCAGCTTGGACAGGGGGGTGAACACTGAAGCTTTCTTT. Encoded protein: CASSLDRGVNTEAFF.

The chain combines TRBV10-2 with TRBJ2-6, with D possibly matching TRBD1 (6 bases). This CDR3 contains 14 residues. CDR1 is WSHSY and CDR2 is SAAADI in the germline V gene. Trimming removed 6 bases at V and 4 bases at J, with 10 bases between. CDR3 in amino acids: CASRGAQGANVLTF. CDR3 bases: TGCGCCAGCAGGGGGGCGCAAGGGGCCAACGTCCTGACTTTC.